These T cell receptor beta chains were read from a single sample in a study of blood T cell repertoires in COVID-19. Data came from immunoSEQ multiplex PCR; TCRdb stores just in-frame clones and leaves some out. The data hold fewer than 300,000 clones, with 80% to 90% observed a single time. Sequencing was performed on PBMCs or T cells enriched from blood (not recorded which). The receptors derive from a man aged 35 to 55 who had recovered from COVID-19. CDR3s include the opening cysteine and the closing phenylalanine or tryptophan. The D gene is left open where the match is weak. Clone size is not always given. Where it is, it says once, few, many or a class for expanded clones.

NA | TRBD2 | TRBJ2-5 | TRBV19 | CASSIGAGSGGQETQYF | TGTGCCAGTAGTATAGGGGCAGGGTCGGGAGGGCAAGAGACCCAGTACTTC
NA | TRBD2 | TRBJ2-5 | TRBV10-3 | CAISESSGGLQETQYF | TGTGCCATCAGTGAGTCTAGCGGGGGCCTCCAAGAGACCCAGTACTTC
NA | NA | TRBJ1-4 | TRBV18 | CASSPRSGDSYEKLFF | TGTGCCAGCTCACCCCGCTCGGGTGACAGCTATGAAAAACTGTTTTTT
NA | TRBD2 | TRBJ2-3 | TRBV7-2 | CASSFSGSGDTQYF | TGTGCCAGCAGCTTTAGCGGGAGCGGAGATACGCAGTATTTT
NA | TRBD1 | TRBJ1-2 | TRBV5-8 | CASSLEAGGHYGYTF | TGTGCCAGCAGCTTGGAAGCAGGGGGCCACTATGGCTACACCTTC
NA | TRBD1 | TRBJ1-5 | TRBV3-1/TRBV3-2 | CASSQSGTGGFQPQHF | TGTGCCAGCAGCCAATCGGGGACAGGGGGTTTTCAGCCCCAGCATTTT
NA | NA | TRBJ2-2 | TRBV5-1 | CASSLATLSAGELFF | TGCGCCAGCAGCTTGGCCACGTTAAGCGCCGGGGAGCTGTTTTTT
once | TRBD1 | TRBJ1-1 | TRBV30 | CAWHRGQNTEAFF | TGTGCCTGGCACAGGGGGCAGAACACTGAAGCTTTCTTT
NA | TRBD1 | TRBJ1-4 | TRBV7-2 | CASSLDPSGGRKLFF | TGTGCCAGCAGCTTAGACCCATCAGGGGGAAGAAAACTGTTTTTT
NA | NA | TRBJ2-7 | TRBV5-4 | CASSSLDSLHEQYF | TGTGCCAGCAGCTCCTTGGACAGTCTCCACGAGCAGTACTTC
once | NA | TRBJ2-7 | TRBV5-1 | CASRDQGLSYEQYF | TGCGCCAGCAGAGACCAGGGGTTGTCGTACGAGCAGTACTTC
NA | TRBD2 | TRBJ2-3 | TRBV7-2 | CASSLALGGRASDTQYF | TGTGCCAGCAGCTTAGCGCTGGGCGGGAGGGCATCCGATACGCAGTATTTT
NA | NA | TRBJ2-1 | TRBV7-3 | CASSFQEVGEQFF | TGTGCCAGCAGCTTCCAGGAGGTTGGTGAGCAGTTCTTC
NA | TRBD1 | TRBJ2-1 | TRBV11-3 | CASSYRGVEVQFF | TGTGCCAGCAGCTACAGGGGAGTGGAAGTGCAGTTCTTC
NA | NA | TRBJ2-5 | TRBV19 | CASTDPAGLSSGTQYF | TGTGCCAGTACCGACCCCGCGGGGCTTAGTTCGGGGACCCAGTACTTC
few | NA | TRBJ1-3 | TRBV5-1 | CASSLGLTNTIYF | TGCGCCAGCAGCTTGGGGCTTACGAACACCATATATTTT
once | NA | TRBJ1-6 | TRBV30 | CAWSRAGPLHF | TGTGCCTGGAGCAGGGCCGGCCCCCTCCACTTT
once | NA | TRBJ1-1 | TRBV25-1 | CASSEPQGNTEAFF | TGTGCCAGCAGTGAACCACAGGGGAACACTGAAGCTTTCTTT
NA | TRBD1 | TRBJ1-5 | TRBV5-1 | CASSLGPDRGSNQPQHF | TGCGCCAGCAGCTTGGGCCCGGACAGGGGGAGCAATCAGCCCCAGCATTTT
NA | NA | TRBJ2-6 | TRBV10-3 | CAISGQDRWGSGANVLTF | TGTGCCATCAGTGGTCAAGACAGGTGGGGGTCTGGGGCCAACGTCCTGACTTTC
few | NA | TRBJ1-2 | TRBV15 | CATSRGVNYGYTF | TGTGCCACCAGCAGAGGAGTTAACTATGGCTACACCTTC
NA | NA | TRBJ1-2 | TRBV11-2 | CASSLDAGFYTF | TGTGCCAGCAGCTTAGATGCCGGGTTCTACACCTTC
NA | NA | TRBJ2-7 | TRBV5-6 | CASSLYSYEQYF | TGTGCCAGCAGCCTCTATTCCTACGAGCAGTACTTC
once | NA | TRBJ2-2 | TRBV19 | CASSQLTGTGELFF | TGTGCCAGTAGTCAACTTACAGGGACCGGGGAGCTGTTTTTT
NA | TRBD2 | TRBJ2-6 | TRBV2 | CASSVFAGGYYSGANVLTF | TGTGCCAGCAGTGTTTTTGCGGGGGGTTACTACTCTGGGGCCAACGTCCTGACTTTC
NA | NA | TRBJ1-5 | TRBV7-2 | CASSLQGGGTAPQHF | TGTGCCAGCAGTTTACAAGGCGGGGGGACGGCGCCCCAGCATTTT
NA | NA | TRBJ2-3 | TRBV18 | CASSPSVDTQYF | TGTGCCAGCTCACCTTCCGTAGATACGCAGTATTTT
NA | TRBD2 | TRBJ2-1 | TRBV15 | CATSGGTGTSPDNEQFF | TGTGCCACCAGCGGAGGGACCGGGACTAGCCCAGACAATGAGCAGTTCTTC
NA | TRBD2 | TRBJ2-5 | TRBV6-6 | CASSSLSGKGVETQYF | TGTGCCAGCAGTTCCCTCAGCGGGAAGGGCGTGGAGACCCAGTACTTC
once | TRBD2 | TRBJ2-3 | TRBV14 | CASSQGLTSGNTDTQYF | TGTGCCAGCAGCCAAGGATTGACTAGCGGGAACACAGATACGCAGTATTTT
NA | TRBD1 | TRBJ2-1 | TRBV7-6 | CASSLGLWGQGHYNEQFF | TGTGCCAGCAGCTTAGGGCTTTGGGGACAGGGTCACTACAATGAGCAGTTCTTC
NA | NA | TRBJ1-6 | TRBV4-1 | CASSQLQHTGSPLHF | TGCGCCAGCAGCCAGCTACAGCATACCGGTTCACCCCTCCACTTT
NA | NA | TRBJ1-6 | TRBV27 | CASSLSSGYNSPLHF | TGTGCCAGCAGTTTATCGTCAGGTTATAATTCACCCCTCCACTTT
NA | TRBD1 | TRBJ1-1 | TRBV24-1 | CATSLLRQGLNTEAFF | TGTGCCACCAGTCTCCTTAGACAGGGACTGAACACTGAAGCTTTCTTT
NA | TRBD1 | TRBJ2-7 | TRBV18 | CASSPTGQGSYEQYF | TGTGCCAGCTCACCTACCGGACAGGGATCCTACGAGCAGTACTTC
NA | NA | TRBJ1-3 | TRBV3-1/TRBV3-2 | CASRRHDSGNTIYF | TGTGCCAGCAGACGACACGACTCTGGAAACACCATATATTTT
NA | TRBD1 | TRBJ1-1 | TRBV27 | CASNRDRTNTEAFF | TGTGCCAGCAACCGGGACAGAACGAACACTGAAGCTTTCTTT
NA | NA | TRBJ1-4 | TRBV4-2 | CASSQEGARNEKLFF | TGTGCCAGCAGCCAAGAAGGGGCGAGAAATGAAAAACTGTTTTTT
NA | NA | TRBJ1-1 | TRBV7-8 | CASSPAGVKSEAFF | TGTGCCAGCAGCCCGGCAGGGGTAAAAAGTGAAGCTTTCTTT